Below are 29 T cell receptor beta chains sequenced from a single sample in a study of tumor and adjacent non-tumor tissue in lung cancer. This sample's RNA came from whole unsorted tissue. This non-tumor lung sample came from over 3 cm beyond the tumor edge. TCRbeta libraries were built with three rounds of nested PCR, modified from ARM-PCR. TCRdb called the multiplex PCR reads again in MiXCR, with one record for every CDR3 protein. Of 60,000 to 90,000 distinct CDR3 sequences in the sample, around two thirds were seen once. The material sequenced was distant non-tumor lung tissue. These TCRs come from a woman between 50 and 59 years old with non-small cell lung cancer.

Of note for this clonotype: Since a much larger clone is just one base distant, this may be a read error. Because the CDR3's place on the DNA is in doubt, the DNA is left out and the CDR3 is given as listed by TCRdb. The J gene is TRBJ2-1, the V gene TRBV6-2 or TRBV6-3; TRBD1 is taken as the D call from the table, unchecked against the DNA. Both ends counted, the CDR3 spans 14 residues. Germline values: CDR1 MNHEY, CDR2 SVGEGT. The CDR3 region is CASNWGGGASHLFF.

Comments on this clonotype: Its ends do not fully match the called genes, so a read error is possible. The chain joins TRBV4-2 to TRBJ1-5; D uncertain. This CDR3 is 17 amino acids long. Germline V CDR1 and CDR2: LGHNA, YNFKEQ. The CDR3 loop is CASSLFWARETKKPQHF. CDR3 coding DNA: TGTGCCAGCAGCCTCTTTTGGGCCAGAGAGACAAAAAAGCCCCAGCACTTT.

Concerning this clonotype: The conserved closing phenylalanine or tryptophan is absent in this CDR3, likely reflecting a read error. The chain carries TRBV6-1 and TRBJ1-6, with D uncertain. Germline CDR1 and CDR2: MNHNS and SASEGT. This CDR3 is 12 amino acids long. In nucleotides, the CDR3 is TGTGCTAGTAGTGAAGCCCAGAGCTTCCTCCACTTA. Translating it yields CASSEAQSFLHL.

As regards this clonotype: At one end the junction does not follow the germline gene, possibly because of a read error. The genes are TRBV11-2 and TRBJ2-1; D gene ambiguous. This CDR3 has 12 residues. Germline values: CDR1 SGHAT, CDR2 FQNNGV. CDR3 sequence (DNA): TGTGACAGCAGCCTATTGGATAATGAGCAATTCTTC. It yields the protein CDSSLLDNEQFF. Full variable domain (outside the CDR3, taken from reference TRBV11-2 and TRBJ2-1): EAGVAQSPRYKIIEKRQSVAFWCNPISGHATLYWYQQILGQGPKLLIQFQNNGVVDDSQLPKDRFSAERLKGVDSTLKIQPAKLEDSAVYLCDSSLLDNEQFFGPGTRLTVL.

The chain carries TRBV20-1 and TRBJ2-3; 11 bases match TRBD2. The trim removed 5 bases at V and 5 bases at J, leaving 18 bases unmatched. The CDR3 runs 18 residues. The germline V gene has CDR1 DFQATT and CDR2 SNEGSKA (reference sequence). The CDR3, as DNA: TGCAGTGCTCCGGGATTAGCGGGAGGGACCCACGATTTAGATACGCAGTATTTT. Encoded protein: CSAPGLAGGTHDLDTQYF.

As for this clonotype: One end of the junction varies from germline; a read error may be responsible. The rearrangement joins TRBV12-3 or TRBV12-4 to TRBJ1-5; tentatively, D is TRBD2 (5 bases). The DNA end is a closer match to TRBJ2-3, so the J assignment may be wrong. The CDR3 is 13 residues long. The CDR3 is CASTLRENQPQYF. The DNA for the CDR3 is TGTGCCAGCACTTTACGGGAAAATCAGCCCCAGTATTTT.

About this clonotype: This may be a read error: a much more frequent sequence differs by one nucleotide. The chain recombines TRBV6-2 or TRBV6-3 with TRBJ1-1; D is perhaps TRBD1 (5 bases). Trimming removed 7 bases from V and 3 bases from J, with 18 bases in between. CDR3 length: 15 amino acids. Germline CDR1 MNHEY, CDR2 SVGEGT. CDR3 in amino acids: CASNQERGSDTEAFF. As DNA, the CDR3 is TGTGCCAGCAACCAGGAAAGGGGTTCGGACACTGAAGCTTTCTTT.

The CDR3 spells CASSPLVGVVGTDTQYF. DNA of the CDR3: TGTGCCAGCAGCCCCCTAGTGGGAGTCGTCGGCACAGATACGCAGTATTTT. The V gene is TRBV7-8, the J gene TRBJ2-3; D possibly corresponds to TRBD2 (5 bases). CDR3 length: 17 amino acids. Germline V lookup: CDR1 SGHVS, CDR2 FQNEAQ. V lost 5 bases to trimming and J lost 1 base, with 19 bases between them.

This chain links TRBV28 with TRBJ2-7, with TRBD2 matching over 8 bases. This CDR3 is 12 amino acids long. The germline gives CDR1 MDHEN, CDR2 SYDVKM. CDR3 amino acids: CTTTRGVYEQYF. As DNA, the CDR3 is TGTACCACCACGCGGGGGGTCTACGAGCAGTACTTC.

Remarks on this clonotype: At one end the junction does not follow the germline gene, possibly because of a read error. The rearrangement links TRBV6-5 to TRBJ2-5; TRBD1 aligns across 8 bases. The germline V gene has CDR1 MNHEY and CDR2 SVGAGI. CDR3 length: 17 amino acids. The CDR3 DNA follows: TGTGCCAGCAGTTATGGTCGGACAGGGACTTCCCGCGAGACCAAGTACTTC. Its protein product is CASSYGRTGTSRETKYF.

Details on this clonotype: One junction end disagrees with the germline gene, perhaps due to a read error. This sequence joins TRBV11-1 and TRBJ2-7, with TRBD1 matching 11 bases. Germline V gene lookup returns CDR1 SGHAT and CDR2 FQDESV (reference sequence). The CDR3 length is 15 residues. The CDR3 loop reads CASISTDRGLYEQYF. CDR3 sequence (DNA): TGTGCTAGCATCTCGACGGACAGGGGGCTATACGAGCAGTACTTC.

A word on this clonotype: A read error is likely, as this CDR3 ends without the conserved phenylalanine or tryptophan. The chain recombines TRBV20-1 with TRBJ2-5, with 9 bases that match TRBD1. Germline V gives CDR1 DFQATT, CDR2 SNEGSKA (reference sequence). The CDR3 is 13 amino acids. Trimming removed 6 bases from V and 5 bases from J; junction bases left unmatched: 7. The DNA for the CDR3 is TGCAGTGCGTGGACAGGGGATTGGGAGACCCAGTACTCC. The encoded protein is CSAWTGDWETQYS.

The chain joins TRBV29-1 to TRBJ1-2, with no clear D. The CDR3 totals 12 residues. Trimming removed 7 bases from V and 8 bases from J, with 17 bases in between. CDR1 and CDR2 (germline): SQVTM, ANQGSEA. CDR3: CSGWQEVKGYTF. The CDR3 DNA reads as TGCAGCGGGTGGCAGGAAGTGAAAGGCTACACCTTC.

The chain carries TRBV29-1 and TRBJ2-1; 7 bases match TRBD2. CDR1 and CDR2 (germline): SQVTM, ANQGSEA. This CDR3 is built from 14 residues. The CDR3 region has the DNA TGCAGTGGGGGGGGAATCGGCCCCTACAATGAGCAGTTCTTC. Translating gives CSGGGIGPYNEQFF.

On this clonotype: Here the CDR3 omits its conserved ending phenylalanine or tryptophan, so a read error is the likely source. The genes are TRBV20-1 and TRBJ2-7; 7 positions agree with TRBD1. The CDR3 contains 14 residues. Germline V CDR1 and CDR2: DFQATT, SNEGSKA (reference sequence). Here the CDR3 reads CGARASGQPYEQYL. As DNA, the CDR3 is TGCGGTGCTAGAGCGTCGGGACAGCCCTACGAGCAGTACTTG.

This clonotype occurred once. V and J are TRBV28 and TRBJ2-7; tentatively, D is TRBD1 (5 bases). This CDR3 is built from 15 residues. Looked up from germline, CDR1 is MDHEN and CDR2 is SYDVKM. V lost 7 bases, J lost 3 bases, and 19 bases lay in between. CDR3 bases: TGTGCCAGCAATAGTATGGTGAGACAGAACTACGAGCAGTACTTC. Translated, it gives CASNSMVRQNYEQYF.

As to this clonotype: Just one base apart from a much larger clone, this may be a read error. The rearrangement joins TRBV28 to TRBJ1-3; TRBD1 matches at 7 bases. CDR3 length: 15 residues. The V segment lost 2 bases and the J segment 7 bases; nucleotides outside the gene matches: 8. Looked up from germline, CDR1 is MDHEN and CDR2 is SYDVKM. The CDR3 sequence is CASSLIEQGSNTIYF. CDR3 in DNA: TGTGCCAGCAGTTTAATAGAACAGGGGAGCAACACCATATATTTT.

Notes on this clonotype: This may be a read error, as it is one base from a much larger clone. This chain links TRBV5-4 with TRBJ2-7; 7 positions match TRBD1. Per germline, CDR1 SGHNT and CDR2 YYREEE (reference sequence). V lost 3 bases to trimming and J lost 3 bases; unmatched junction nucleotides: 6. This CDR3 comprises 14 residues. The CDR3 coding sequence is TGTGCCAGCAGCTGGGACAGCGGTAACTACGAGCAGTACTTC. Its translation is CASSWDSGNYEQYF.

Turning to this clonotype: One end of the junction varies from germline; a read error may be responsible. The rearrangement uses TRBV12-3 or TRBV12-4 and TRBJ1-6, with a possible D match to TRBD1 (6 bases). This CDR3 has 14 amino acids. This CDR3 is CVSSLSGANSPLHF. For the CDR3, the DNA is TGTGTCAGCAGTTTATCGGGGGCTAATTCACCGCTCCACTTT.

There are a few counts of this clonotype. The chain has TRBV12-3 or TRBV12-4 and TRBJ2-1; D remains ambiguous. V gave up 4 bases and J gave up 6 bases, with 10 bases separating them. The CDR3 has 13 residues. The CDR3 nucleotides are TGTGCCAGCAGTTCATCGGGTTTCAATGAGCAGTTCTTC. It encodes CASSSSGFNEQFF.

Many counts were recorded for this clonotype. CDR3 sequence (DNA): TGCAGTGCTAATCCCACAGGGACTTATAGCAATCAGCCCCAGCATTTT. Amino acids: CSANPTGTYSNQPQHF. The V call is TRBV20-1, the J call TRBJ1-5; maybe TRBD1 (6 bases). The germline CDR1 and CDR2 sequences are DFQATT and SNEGSKA (reference sequence). V was shortened by 4 bases and J by 0 bases, with 16 bases between the two germline ends. This CDR3 spans 16 amino acids.

A word on this clonotype: A much larger clone lies a single base off, so this may be a read error. The CDR3 here is CGVGLGTGELFF. DNA of the CDR3: TGCGGCGTTGGCCTAGGCACCGGGGAGCTGTTTTTT. The chain has TRBV29-1 and TRBJ2-2; D remains ambiguous. Per the germline V gene, CDR1 is SQVTM and CDR2 is ANQGSEA. CDR3 length equals 12 residues.

Concerning this clonotype itself: Germline and junction disagree at one end, which may indicate a read error. V is TRBV11-1 and J is TRBJ2-1, with a possible D match to TRBD2 (5 bases). Germline V gene lookup returns CDR1 SGHAT and CDR2 FQDESV (reference sequence). The CDR3 has 18 amino acids. CDR3 sequence: CASGFFEDGGLPAGEQFF. CDR3 bases: TGTGCCAGCGGCTTTTTTGAAGACGGAGGACTCCCAGCAGGAGAGCAGTTCTTC. Looking up the rest from reference TRBV11-1 and TRBJ2-1 gives the full variable domain: EAEVAQSPRYKITEKSQAVAFWCDPISGHATLYWYRQILGQGPELLVQFQDESVVDDSQLPKDRFSAERLKGVDSTLKIQPAELGDSAMYLCASGFFEDGGLPAGEQFFGPGTRLTVL.

This clonotype was detected only a few times. The chain couples TRBV28 to TRBJ2-7; 7 nucleotides align to TRBD1. There are 16 residues in the CDR3. CDR1 and CDR2 (germline): MDHEN, SYDVKM. Trimming took 3 bases from V and 1 from J; bases not matched to a gene: 9. The CDR3 bases are TGTGCCAGCAGTTTTGAGTTCTTGGGACAGTCCTACGAGCAGTACTTC. It codes for CASSFEFLGQSYEQYF.

On this clonotype itself: A clone one base away is much larger, so this may be a read error. V usage is TRBV6-5 and J usage is TRBJ2-3; D may match TRBD1 or TRBD2 (6 bases each). CDR1 is MNHEY, CDR2 SVGAGI, per germline. The CDR3 contains 17 residues. CDR3 DNA: TGTGCCAGCAGTTACTCTGGGGGGCGCGCGGACACAGTTACGCAGTATTTT. The encoded protein is CASSYSGGRADTVTQYF.

Concerning this clonotype itself: It may be a read error: a sequence one base away is much more abundant. DNA of the CDR3: TGTGCCAGCAGTGAGGGGTGTAGCAATCAGCCCCAGCATTTT. It yields the protein CASSEGCSNQPQHF. The chain is built from TRBV6-1 and TRBJ1-5; no reliable D call. Germline lookup yields CDR1 MNHNS and CDR2 SASEGT. Trimming pared 3 bases from V and 0 bases from J, leaving 6 bases between. The length of the CDR3 is 14 residues.

As concerns this clonotype: One end of the junction fails to match germline, which may point to a read error. The V and J genes are TRBV6-2 or TRBV6-3 and TRBJ1-1; 8 bases align to TRBD1. Per germline, CDR1 MNHEY and CDR2 SVGEGT. This CDR3 has 15 residues. The CDR3 sequence: CASSSDRGGYTEAFF. CDR3 sequence (DNA): TGTGCTAGCAGTAGTGACAGGGGCGGGTACACTGAAGCCTTCTTT.

Note on this clonotype: Compared with germline, one end of the junction differs, possibly owing to a read error. This chain connects TRBV20-1 to TRBJ2-3, with D perhaps TRBD1 or TRBD2 (5 bases each). CDR1 and CDR2 from the germline V gene are DFQATT and SNEGSKA (reference sequence). The CDR3 sequence is 13 residues long. For the CDR3, the DNA is TGTAGTACTCATCAGTCGTCTGCGGGTCAGGGGTATTTT. It is translated as CSTHQSSAGQGYF.

The J gene is TRBJ1-5, the V gene TRBV12-3 or TRBV12-4; TRBD1 matches 7 bases. The J segment lost 2 bases and the V segment lost 4 bases, leaving 2 bases of the junction unmatched. The CDR3 has 14 residues. Here the CDR3 reads CASSYTGGNQPQHF. In DNA, the CDR3 is TGTGCCAGCAGTTACACAGGGGGCAATCAGCCCCAGCATTTT.